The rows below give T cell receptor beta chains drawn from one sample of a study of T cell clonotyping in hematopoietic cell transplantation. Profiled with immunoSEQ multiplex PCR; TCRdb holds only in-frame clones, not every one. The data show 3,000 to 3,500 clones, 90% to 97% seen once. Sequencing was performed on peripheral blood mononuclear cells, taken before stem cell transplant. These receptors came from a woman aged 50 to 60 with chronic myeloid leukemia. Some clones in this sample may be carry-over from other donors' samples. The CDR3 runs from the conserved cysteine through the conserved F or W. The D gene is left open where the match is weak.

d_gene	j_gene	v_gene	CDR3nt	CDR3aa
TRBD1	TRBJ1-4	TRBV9	TGTGCCAGCAGCCCGCCAGGTGGGACAGTAAATGAAAAACTGTTTTTT	CASSPPGGTVNEKLFF
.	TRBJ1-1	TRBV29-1	TGCAGCGTTGAAGATGGAGGGGGGGTAGGAGCTTTCTTT	CSVEDGGGVGAFF
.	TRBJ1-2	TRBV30	TGTGCCTGGAGTGTTGCGCTACCCTATGGCTACACCTTC	CAWSVALPYGYTF
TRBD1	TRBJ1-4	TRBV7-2	TGTGCCAGCAGCTCGGGACAGCACAATGAAAAACTGTTTTTT	CASSSGQHNEKLFF
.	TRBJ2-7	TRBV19	TGTGCCAGTAGTATCAGTTCGGGCGAGCAGTACTTC	CASSISSGEQYF
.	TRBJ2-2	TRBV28	TGTGCCAGCAGTTTCCAGGGGCCCGGGGAGCTGTTTTTT	CASSFQGPGELFF
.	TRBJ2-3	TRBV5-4	TGTGCCGCACAGGGGCGCGGGGGCACAGATACGCAGTATTTT	CAAQGRGGTDTQYF
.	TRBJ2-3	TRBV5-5	TGTGCCAGCAGCCCTCACATCCTTGGGGATACGCAGTATTTT	CASSPHILGDTQYF
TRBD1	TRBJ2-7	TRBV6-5	TGTGCCAGCATCAGGACAGGGCCAAACGAGCAGTACTTC	CASIRTGPNEQYF
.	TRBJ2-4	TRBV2	TGTGCCGGATCAGGGGTGCCGCCAGCCAAAAACATTCAGTACTTC	CAGSGVPPAKNIQYF
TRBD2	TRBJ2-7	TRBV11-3	TGTGCCAGCAGCTTATGGGAACCTAGCGGGGGGGCCTCCGACGAGCAGTACTTC	CASSLWEPSGGASDEQYF
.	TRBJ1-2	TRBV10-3	TGTGCCATCAGTGAAGGGAAGGTGGGCTACACCTTC	CAISEGKVGYTF